The 7 T cell receptor beta chains below were found in one sample sequenced in a study of T-cell reconstitution after alpha-beta-depleted transplantation in children. Preparing the TCRbeta library involved the use of unique molecular identifiers. Each CDR3 protein is one row after TCRdb ran MiXCR on the PCR reads. Of 200,000 or so distinct CDR3 sequences in the sample, approximately 6.8% were seen once. Sequencing was performed on PBMCs, taken before TCRalphabeta/CD19-depleted stem cell transplant. The receptors were sampled from a girl under three years old with combined immunodeficiency, due to receive a stem cell transplant.

This clonotype was found many times. The chain joins TRBV6-5 to TRBJ1-1; D gene unclear. This CDR3 is 13 amino acids long. Germline V CDR1 and CDR2: MNHEY, SVGAGI. The V gene lost 0 bases and the J gene lost 1 base, with 3 bases spanning the gap. As DNA, the CDR3 is TGTGCCAGCAGTTACTCATCGAACACTGAAGCTTTCTTT. Amino acids: CASSYSSNTEAFF.

This clonotype occurred many times. This chain links TRBV7-8 with TRBJ2-1; D call uncertain. V shed 6 bases and J shed 7 bases, with 10 bases lying between them. Germline CDR1 is SGHVS and CDR2 is FQNEAQ. The CDR3 length is 12 residues. DNA for the CDR3: TGTGCCAGCAGTTCGTTGGCGAATGAGCAGTTCTTC. Protein product: CASSSLANEQFF.

This clonotype was seen ten or more times. J is TRBJ1-4 and V is TRBV20-1; no reliable D call. Germline-derived CDR1 and CDR2 are DFQATT and SNEGSKA (reference sequence). The CDR3 contains 13 residues. Trimming took off 1 base at V and 6 bases at J, with 9 bases between the two ends. CDR3: CSARGWEDEKLFF. Here the CDR3 DNA reads TGCAGTGCTAGAGGATGGGAGGATGAAAAACTGTTTTTT.

This clonotype has at least ten counts. The rearrangement links TRBV28 to TRBJ2-1; 8 nucleotides agree with TRBD2. CDR3 length equals 19 residues. J was trimmed by 5 bases and V by 4 bases; bases with no gene match: 19. Germline CDR1 reads MDHEN; CDR2 reads SYDVKM. DNA for the CDR3: TGTGCCAGCAGTTACTTCCGCCCCGTTGGCGGGAGGCGAAACAATGAGCAGTTCTTC. Amino acid sequence: CASSYFRPVGGRRNNEQFF.

This clonotype has ten or more counts. The V and J genes are TRBV15 and TRBJ2-5; D not resolved. The CDR3 extends over 15 amino acids. V lost 1 base and J 4 bases, leaving 13 bases between the germline ends. CDR1 and CDR2 (germline): LNHNV, YYDKDF (reference sequence). CDR3 in amino acids: CATSRGRAWRETQYF. The DNA for the CDR3 is TGTGCCACCAGCAGAGGTCGGGCATGGAGAGAGACCCAGTACTTC.

This clonotype appeared many times. The rearrangement links TRBV7-3 to TRBJ2-7; tentative D call: TRBD1 (6 bases). Germline CDR1 SGHTA, CDR2 FQGTGA. Deletions cut 5 bases from V and 1 base from J, with 12 bases between. The CDR3 runs 14 residues. The CDR3 nucleotides read TGTGCCAGCAGCCCCTCGACAGGATCCTACGAGCAGTACTTC. This translates into CASSPSTGSYEQYF. Drawing the rest from reference TRBV7-3 and TRBJ2-7, the complete variable domain is GAGVSQTPSNKVTEKGKYVELRCDPISGHTALYWYRQSLGQGPEFLIYFQGTGAADDSGLPNDRFFAVRPEGSVSTLKIQRTERGDSAVYLCASSPSTGSYEQYFGPGTRLTVT.

Notes on this clonotype: This may stem from a read error, because a much larger clone lies one nucleotide away. This rearrangement joins TRBV7-2 to TRBJ2-3; TRBD2 matches 9 bases. The germline V gene has CDR1 SGHTA and CDR2 FQGNSA. The CDR3 length is 16 residues. CDR3 DNA sequence: TGTGCCTGCAGCTTAGCTGCGGGGGGGGCCTTAGATACGCAGTATTTT. It translates to CACSLAAGGALDTQYF. The variable domain in full, completed from reference TRBV7-2 and TRBJ2-3, reads GAGVSQSPSNKVTEKGKDVELRCDPISGHTALYWYRQSLGQGLEFLIYFQGNSAPDKSGLPSDRFSAERTGGSVSTLTIQRTQQEDSAVYLCACSLAAGGALDTQYFGPGTRLTVL.